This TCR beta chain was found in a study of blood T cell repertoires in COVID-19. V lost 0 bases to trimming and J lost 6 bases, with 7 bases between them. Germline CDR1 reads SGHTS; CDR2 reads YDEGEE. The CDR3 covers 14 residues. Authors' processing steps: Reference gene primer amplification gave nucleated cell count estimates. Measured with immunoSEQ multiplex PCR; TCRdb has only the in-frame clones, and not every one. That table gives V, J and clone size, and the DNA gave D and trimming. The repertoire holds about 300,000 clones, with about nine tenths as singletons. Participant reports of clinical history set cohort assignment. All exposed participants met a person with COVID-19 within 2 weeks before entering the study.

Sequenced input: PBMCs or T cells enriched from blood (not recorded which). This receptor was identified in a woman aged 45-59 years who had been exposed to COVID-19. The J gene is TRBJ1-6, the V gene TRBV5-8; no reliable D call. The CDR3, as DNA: TGTGCCAGCAGCTTGGCGGGATTTAATTCACCCCTCCACTTT. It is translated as CASSLAGFNSPLHF. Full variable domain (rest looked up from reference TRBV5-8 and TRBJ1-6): EAGVTQSPTHLIKTRGQQATLRCSPISGHTSVYWYQQALGLGLQFLLWYDEGEERNRGNFPPRFSGRQFPNYSSELNVNALELEDSALYLCASSLAGFNSPLHFGNGTRLTVT.